The next 15 T cell receptor beta chains were all read from a single sample in a study of post-analysis software for immune sequencing data. General study findings and limits: A handful of TRBV segments (TRBV5-6, TRBV5-1 and TRBV20-1 among them) occurred more frequently in patients than in controls.

Unique molecular identifiers were carried by the TCR beta cDNA libraries. TCRdb re-derived calls from the PCR reads in MiXCR, one entry per CDR3 protein. This repertoire shows 750,000 to 900,000 distinct CDR3 sequences, around 46% found once; its top ten account for around 4.7%. These receptors' antigens are unknown. Sample: blood. The source of these receptors is a girl aged 5-17 years with multiple sclerosis.

This chain connects TRBV4-3 to TRBJ2-4; D is possibly TRBD2 (6 bases). Gene TRBJ2-7 matches the end of the DNA better, so the J call may be wrong. The CDR3 runs to 15 residues. CDR1 is LGHNA, CDR2 YSLEER, per germline. CDR3 in amino acids: CASSQDSGDVHEQYF. The CDR3 nucleotides read TGCGCCAGCAGCCAAGATTCGGGAGATGTCCACGAGCAGTACTTC.

The V call is TRBV12-3 or TRBV12-4, the J call TRBJ1-3; D gene ambiguous. This CDR3 is built from 15 residues. Trimming removed 4 bases at V and 1 base at J, with 11 bases between. CDR3 protein: CASSWGKVSGNTIYF. The CDR3 coding sequence is TGTGCCAGCAGTTGGGGAAAAGTTTCTGGAAACACCATATATTTT.

The chain has TRBV11-2 and TRBJ2-7; TRBD1 is a possible D gene (5 bases). CDR1 is SGHAT, CDR2 FQNNGV, per germline. CDR3 length: 15 residues. V was trimmed by 1 base and J by 0 bases, leaving 10 bases between them. The chain's CDR3 is CASSLVQGTSYEQYF. The CDR3, as DNA: TGTGCCAGCAGCTTAGTCCAGGGTACCTCCTACGAGCAGTACTTC.

The chain combines TRBV7-3 with TRBJ2-1; 9 bases are shared with TRBD2. The germline V gene has CDR1 SGHTA and CDR2 FQGTGA. The CDR3 has 17 residues. The V segment lost 1 base and the J segment 7 bases; nucleotides outside the gene matches: 11. The chain's CDR3 is CASSLNLRTSDANEQFF. CDR3 nucleotides: TGTGCCAGCAGCTTAAACTTAAGGACTAGCGACGCTAATGAGCAGTTCTTC. The full variable domain, completed using reference TRBV7-3 and TRBJ2-1, is GAGVSQTPSNKVTEKGKYVELRCDPISGHTALYWYRQSLGQGPEFLIYFQGTGAADDSGLPNDRFFAVRPEGSVSTLKIQRTERGDSAVYLCASSLNLRTSDANEQFFGPGTRLTVL.

The chain links TRBV27 to TRBJ2-1, with 10 bases that match TRBD2. The CDR3 is made up of 15 amino acids. Trimming took 3 bases from V and 9 from J; bases not matched to a gene: 8. Germline CDR1 and CDR2: MNHEY and SMNVEV (reference sequence). The CDR3 DNA sequence: TGTGCCAGCAGTTTGGGAGCGGGAGGGTGGGGTGAGCAGTTCTTC. It translates to CASSLGAGGWGEQFF.

This sequence joins TRBV20-1 and TRBJ2-3, with 14 positions matching TRBD2. The CDR3 loop spans 16 amino acids. Germline V gives CDR1 DFQATT, CDR2 SNEGSKA (reference sequence). Unmatched junction bases numbered 5, after V lost 2 bases and J lost 4 bases. The CDR3 is CSARLTSGRGSDTQYF. CDR3 DNA: TGCAGTGCTAGACTGACTAGCGGGAGGGGCTCAGATACGCAGTATTTT.

The chain links TRBV12-3 or TRBV12-4 to TRBJ2-7, with 11 bases matching TRBD2. CDR3 size: 17 residues. The V and J ends lost 5 bases and 2 bases, in that order; junction bases with no gene match: 11. CDR3 coding DNA: TGTGCCAGCAGTACCGGGACTAGCGGAGACGAACCCTACGAGCAGTACTTC. Protein sequence: CASSTGTSGDEPYEQYF.

The chain employs TRBV7-9 and TRBJ2-3, with D possibly being TRBD1 or TRBD2 (5 bases each). V was clipped by 5 bases and J by 2 bases, with 17 bases between them. There are 16 residues in the CDR3. Per germline, CDR1 SEHNR and CDR2 FQNEAQ (reference sequence). Written as DNA, the CDR3 is TGTGCCAGCAGCCCCCGGGGCGGAGCGACCACAGATACGCAGTATTTT. Amino acids: CASSPRGGATTDTQYF.

The V call is TRBV4-3, the J call TRBJ2-7, with TRBD1 as a possible D gene (6 bases). V shed 0 bases and J shed 4 bases, with 13 bases lying between them. Germline CDR1 LGHNA, CDR2 YSLEER. The CDR3 is 15 amino acids. The CDR3 loop is CASSQEQGALYEQYF. CDR3 DNA sequence: TGCGCCAGCAGCCAAGAACAGGGAGCTCTTTACGAGCAGTACTTC.

Only a few counts were recorded for this clonotype. The CDR3 sequence: CSARVGATYEQYF. The CDR3 nucleotides read TGCAGTGCTAGGGTAGGTGCAACCTACGAGCAGTACTTC. The J gene is TRBJ2-7, the V gene TRBV20-1; D is undetermined. Trimming removed 3 bases at V and 2 bases at J, with 11 bases between. CDR3 length: 13 residues. The V gene's germline CDR1 is DFQATT and CDR2 SNEGSKA (reference sequence).

V gene TRBV2 combines with J gene TRBJ2-5; 12 bases match TRBD2. Looked up from germline, CDR1 is SNHLY and CDR2 is FYNNEI. The V gene end was trimmed by 6 bases and the J gene end by 3 bases; junction bases not matched to a gene: 5. The CDR3 is 15 amino acids. CDR3: CASRRTSGAKETQYF. The CDR3 DNA sequence: TGTGCCAGCAGAAGGACTAGCGGGGCCAAAGAGACCCAGTACTTC.

This clonotype was seen a handful of times. This chain joins TRBV12-3 or TRBV12-4 and TRBJ2-5, with a weak D call TRBD1 (6 bases). This CDR3 has 14 residues. The V end was cut by 6 bases, the J end by 1 base, with 12 bases between. CDR3 sequence: CASSRGRRQETQYF. DNA for the CDR3: TGTGCCAGCAGCAGGGGACGTCGCCAAGAGACCCAGTACTTC.

Only a few counts were recorded for this clonotype. The chain is built from TRBV15 and TRBJ2-1, with a possible D match to TRBD2 (5 bases). V was cut by 2 bases and J by 9 bases, with 14 bases left in between. The CDR3 is made up of 14 amino acids. CDR1 is LNHNV and CDR2 is YYDKDF in the germline V gene (reference sequence). CDR3 in amino acids: CATSRINSATEQFF. The DNA of the CDR3 is TGTGCCACCAGCAGAATCAATAGCGCGACTGAGCAGTTCTTC.

The chain joins TRBV2 to TRBJ2-7; D perhaps matches TRBD2 (6 bases). The CDR3 sequence is 15 residues long. Germline V gene sequence: CDR1 SNHLY, CDR2 FYNNEI. The V and J ends lost 6 bases and 2 bases respectively, with 17 bases between them. As DNA, the CDR3 is TGTGCCAGCAGCCGGGAGATTATATTGGCCTACGAGCAGTACTTC. Its translation is CASSREIILAYEQYF.

CDR3 DNA: TGTGCCAGCAGCCTCAAGAGCGGGAGTGGCGCAGATACGCAGTATTTT. Protein sequence: CASSLKSGSGADTQYF. The V and J genes are TRBV7-3 and TRBJ2-3, with TRBD2 identical over 8 bases. V shed 5 bases, J shed 4 bases, and the junction held 11 bases outside the gene matches. The CDR3 extends over 16 amino acids. Germline V gives CDR1 SGHTA, CDR2 FQGTGA.